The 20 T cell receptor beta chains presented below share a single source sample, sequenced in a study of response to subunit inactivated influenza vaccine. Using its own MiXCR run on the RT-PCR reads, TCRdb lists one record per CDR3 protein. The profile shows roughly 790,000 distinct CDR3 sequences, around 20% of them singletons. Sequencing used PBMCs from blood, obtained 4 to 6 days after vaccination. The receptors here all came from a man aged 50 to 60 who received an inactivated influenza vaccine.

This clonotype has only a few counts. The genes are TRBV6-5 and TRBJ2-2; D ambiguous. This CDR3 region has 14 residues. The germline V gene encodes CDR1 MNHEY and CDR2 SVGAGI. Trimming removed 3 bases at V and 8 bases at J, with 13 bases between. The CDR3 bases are TGTGCCAGCAGTTATGCTTTGATGGCGGGGGAGCTGTTTTTT. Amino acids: CASSYALMAGELFF.

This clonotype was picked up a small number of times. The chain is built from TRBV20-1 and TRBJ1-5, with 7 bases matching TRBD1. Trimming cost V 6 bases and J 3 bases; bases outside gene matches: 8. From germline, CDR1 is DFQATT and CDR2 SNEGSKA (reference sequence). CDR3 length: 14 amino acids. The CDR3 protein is CSAVRGPNNQPQHF. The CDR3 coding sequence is TGCAGTGCCGTTAGGGGGCCGAACAATCAGCCCCAGCATTTT.

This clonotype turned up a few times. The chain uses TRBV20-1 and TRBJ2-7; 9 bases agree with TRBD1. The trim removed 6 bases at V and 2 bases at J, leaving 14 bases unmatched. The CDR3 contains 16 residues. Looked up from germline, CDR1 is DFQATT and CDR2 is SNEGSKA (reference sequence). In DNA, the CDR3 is TGCAGTGCACACGGGACAGGGTTCGGAACCCCCTACGAGCAGTACTTC. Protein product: CSAHGTGFGTPYEQYF.

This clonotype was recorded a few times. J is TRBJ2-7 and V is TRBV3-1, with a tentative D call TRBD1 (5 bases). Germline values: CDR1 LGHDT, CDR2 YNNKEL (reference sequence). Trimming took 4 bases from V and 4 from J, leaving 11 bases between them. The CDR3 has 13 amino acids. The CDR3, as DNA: TGTGCCAGCAGCCTCAAGGGGTATTACGAGCAGTACTTC. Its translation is CASSLKGYYEQYF.

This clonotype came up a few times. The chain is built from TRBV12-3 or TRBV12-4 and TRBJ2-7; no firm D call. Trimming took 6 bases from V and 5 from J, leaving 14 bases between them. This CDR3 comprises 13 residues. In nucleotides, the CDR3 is TGTGCCAGCAGCGACCCGGGCACCAACGAGCAGTACTTC. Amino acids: CASSDPGTNEQYF.

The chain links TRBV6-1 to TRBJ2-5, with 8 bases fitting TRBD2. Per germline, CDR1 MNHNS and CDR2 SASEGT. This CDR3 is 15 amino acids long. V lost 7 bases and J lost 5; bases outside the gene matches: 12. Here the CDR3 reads CASMEFGGGPETQYF. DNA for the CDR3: TGTGCCAGCATGGAGTTCGGGGGGGGTCCGGAGACCCAGTACTTC.

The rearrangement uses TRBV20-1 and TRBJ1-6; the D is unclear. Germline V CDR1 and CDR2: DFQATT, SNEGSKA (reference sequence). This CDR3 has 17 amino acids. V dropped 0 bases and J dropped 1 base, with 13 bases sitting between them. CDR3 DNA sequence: TGCAGTGCTAGAGATTCCGGGGTTTATTCCTATAATTCACCCCTCCACTTT. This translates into CSARDSGVYSYNSPLHF.

The CDR3 reads CASSPTSGGPLLNTGELFF. DNA for the CDR3: TGTGCCAGCAGCCCAACTAGCGGGGGGCCACTTTTGAACACCGGGGAGCTGTTTTTT. This chain links TRBV6-1 with TRBJ2-2; 12 bases fit TRBD2. V lost 6 bases to trimming and J lost 1 base; unmatched junction nucleotides: 12. Germline V lookup: CDR1 MNHNS, CDR2 SASEGT. The CDR3 consists of 19 residues.

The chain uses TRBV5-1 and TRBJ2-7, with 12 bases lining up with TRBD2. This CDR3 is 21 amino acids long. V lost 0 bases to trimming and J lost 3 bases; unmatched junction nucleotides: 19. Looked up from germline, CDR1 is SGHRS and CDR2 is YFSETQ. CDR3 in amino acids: CASSLENRLAGGPDFYYEQYF. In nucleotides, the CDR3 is TGCGCCAGCAGCTTGGAAAATCGGCTAGCGGGAGGGCCAGACTTCTACTACGAGCAGTACTTC. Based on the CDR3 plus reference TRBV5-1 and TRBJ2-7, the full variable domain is KAGVTQTPRYLIKTRGQQVTLSCSPISGHRSVSWYQQTPGQGLQFLFEYFSETQRNKGNFPGRFSGRQFSNSRSEMNVSTLELGDSALYLCASSLENRLAGGPDFYYEQYFGPGTRLTVT.

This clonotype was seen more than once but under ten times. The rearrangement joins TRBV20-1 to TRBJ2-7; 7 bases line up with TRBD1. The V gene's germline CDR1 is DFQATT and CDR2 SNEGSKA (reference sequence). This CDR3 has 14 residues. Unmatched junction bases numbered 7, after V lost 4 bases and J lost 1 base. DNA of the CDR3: TGCAGTGCTACGAGACAGGGTCTGTCCTACGAGCAGTACTTC. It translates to CSATRQGLSYEQYF.

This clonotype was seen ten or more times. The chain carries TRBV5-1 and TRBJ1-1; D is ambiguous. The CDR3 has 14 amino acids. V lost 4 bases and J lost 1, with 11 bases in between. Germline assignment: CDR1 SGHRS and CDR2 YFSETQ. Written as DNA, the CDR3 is TGCGCCAGCAGCGATTGGACGGAGAACACTGAAGCTTTCTTT. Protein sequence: CASSDWTENTEAFF.

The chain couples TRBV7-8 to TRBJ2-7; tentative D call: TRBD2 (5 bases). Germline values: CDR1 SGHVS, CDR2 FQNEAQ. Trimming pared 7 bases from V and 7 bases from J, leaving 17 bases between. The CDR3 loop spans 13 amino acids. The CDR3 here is CASTGSPGGEQYF. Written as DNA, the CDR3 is TGTGCCAGCACAGGTAGCCCGGGCGGGGAGCAGTACTTC.

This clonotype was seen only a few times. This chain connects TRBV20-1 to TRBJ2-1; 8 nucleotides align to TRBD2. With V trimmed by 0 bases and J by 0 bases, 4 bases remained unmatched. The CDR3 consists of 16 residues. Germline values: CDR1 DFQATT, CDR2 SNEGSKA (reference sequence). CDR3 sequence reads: CSARDLAGNSYNEQFF. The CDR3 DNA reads TGCAGTGCTAGAGACCTAGCGGGCAACTCCTACAATGAGCAGTTCTTC.

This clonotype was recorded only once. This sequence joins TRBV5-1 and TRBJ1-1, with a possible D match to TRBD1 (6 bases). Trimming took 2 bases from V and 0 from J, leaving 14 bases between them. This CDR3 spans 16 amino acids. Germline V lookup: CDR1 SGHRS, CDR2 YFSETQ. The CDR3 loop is CASSLPGARLNTEAFF. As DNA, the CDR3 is TGCGCCAGCAGCTTACCGGGGGCGAGGTTGAACACTGAAGCTTTCTTT.

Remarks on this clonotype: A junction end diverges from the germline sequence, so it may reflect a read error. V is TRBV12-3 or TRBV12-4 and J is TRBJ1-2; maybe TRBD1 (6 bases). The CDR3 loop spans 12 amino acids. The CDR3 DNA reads TGTGCCAGCAGCCGGAACAGGGAAGGAGCGCTCTTC. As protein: CASSRNREGALF.

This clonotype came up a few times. CDR3 region: CASSLETSNQPQHF. CDR3 in DNA: TGTGCCAGCTCACTCGAGACTAGCAATCAGCCCCAGCATTTT. The V gene is TRBV18, the J gene TRBJ1-5, with D unclear. Germline loops: CDR1 KGHSH, CDR2 LQKENI. The CDR3 has 14 residues. The V gene lost 4 bases and the J gene lost 0 bases, with 7 bases spanning the gap.

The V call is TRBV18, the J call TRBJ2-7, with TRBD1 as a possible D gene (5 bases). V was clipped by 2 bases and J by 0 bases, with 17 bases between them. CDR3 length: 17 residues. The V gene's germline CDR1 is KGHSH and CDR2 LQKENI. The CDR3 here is CASSPIARGSSSYEQYF. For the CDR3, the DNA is TGTGCCAGCTCACCAATCGCAAGGGGAAGTAGCTCCTACGAGCAGTACTTC.

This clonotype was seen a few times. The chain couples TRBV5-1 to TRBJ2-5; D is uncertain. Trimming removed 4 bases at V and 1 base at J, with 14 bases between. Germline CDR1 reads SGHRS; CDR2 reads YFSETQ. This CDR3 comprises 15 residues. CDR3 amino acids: CASSPTSGFQETQYF. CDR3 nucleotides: TGCGCCAGCAGCCCAACCTCAGGTTTCCAAGAGACCCAGTACTTC. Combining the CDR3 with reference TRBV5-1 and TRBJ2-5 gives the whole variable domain KAGVTQTPRYLIKTRGQQVTLSCSPISGHRSVSWYQQTPGQGLQFLFEYFSETQRNKGNFPGRFSGRQFSNSRSEMNVSTLELGDSALYLCASSPTSGFQETQYFGPGTRLLVL.

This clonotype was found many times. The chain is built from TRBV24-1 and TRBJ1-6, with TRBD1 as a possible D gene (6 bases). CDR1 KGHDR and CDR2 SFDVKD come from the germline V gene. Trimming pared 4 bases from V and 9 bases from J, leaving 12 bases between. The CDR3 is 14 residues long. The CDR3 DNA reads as TGTGCCACCAGTGAAAGTCAGGACAGTTCACCCCTCCACTTT. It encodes CATSESQDSSPLHF.

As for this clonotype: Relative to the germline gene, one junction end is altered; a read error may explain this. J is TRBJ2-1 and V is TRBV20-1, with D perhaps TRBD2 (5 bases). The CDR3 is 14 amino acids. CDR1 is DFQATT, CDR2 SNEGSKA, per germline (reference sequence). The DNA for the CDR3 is TGCAGTGGTGCCACTAGTTACTCCAACAATGAGCAGTTCTTC. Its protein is CSGATSYSNNEQFF.